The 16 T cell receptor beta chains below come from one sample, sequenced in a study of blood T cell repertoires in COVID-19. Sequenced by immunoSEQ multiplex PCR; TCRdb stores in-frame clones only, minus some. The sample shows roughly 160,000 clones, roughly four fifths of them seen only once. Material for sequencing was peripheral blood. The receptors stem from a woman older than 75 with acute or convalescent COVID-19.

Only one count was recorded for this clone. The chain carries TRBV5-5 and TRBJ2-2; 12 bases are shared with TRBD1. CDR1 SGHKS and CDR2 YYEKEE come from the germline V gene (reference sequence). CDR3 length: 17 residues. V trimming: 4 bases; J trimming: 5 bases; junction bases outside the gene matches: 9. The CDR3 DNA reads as TGTGCCAGCAGCCCAGGGACAGGGGGCCGGGGGACCGGGGAGCTGTTTTTT. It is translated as CASSPGTGGRGTGELFF.

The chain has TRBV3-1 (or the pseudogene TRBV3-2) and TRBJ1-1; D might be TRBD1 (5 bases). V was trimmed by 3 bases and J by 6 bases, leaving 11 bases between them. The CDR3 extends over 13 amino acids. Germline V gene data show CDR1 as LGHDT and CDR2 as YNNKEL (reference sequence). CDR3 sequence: CASSHRVLAEAFF. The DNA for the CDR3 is TGTGCCAGCAGCCACAGGGTATTGGCTGAAGCTTTCTTT.

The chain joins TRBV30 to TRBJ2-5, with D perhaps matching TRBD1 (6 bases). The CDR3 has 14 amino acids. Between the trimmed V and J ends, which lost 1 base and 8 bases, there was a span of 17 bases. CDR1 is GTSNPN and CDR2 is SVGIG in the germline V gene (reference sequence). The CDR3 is CAWSAVDSTGTQYF. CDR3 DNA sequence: TGTGCCTGGAGTGCCGTGGACAGTACAGGAACCCAGTACTTC.

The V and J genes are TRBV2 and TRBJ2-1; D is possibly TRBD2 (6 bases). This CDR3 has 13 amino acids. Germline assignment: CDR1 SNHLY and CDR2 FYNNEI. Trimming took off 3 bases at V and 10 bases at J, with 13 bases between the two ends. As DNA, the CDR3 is TGTGCCAGCAGTGAGGATCGGGCGGGAGAGCAGTTCTTC. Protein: CASSEDRAGEQFF.

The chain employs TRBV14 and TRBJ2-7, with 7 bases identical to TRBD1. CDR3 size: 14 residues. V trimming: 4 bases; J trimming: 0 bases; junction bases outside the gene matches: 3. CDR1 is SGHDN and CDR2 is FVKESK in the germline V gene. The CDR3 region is CASSRDSLSYEQYF. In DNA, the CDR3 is TGTGCCAGCAGCCGGGACAGCCTCTCCTACGAGCAGTACTTC.

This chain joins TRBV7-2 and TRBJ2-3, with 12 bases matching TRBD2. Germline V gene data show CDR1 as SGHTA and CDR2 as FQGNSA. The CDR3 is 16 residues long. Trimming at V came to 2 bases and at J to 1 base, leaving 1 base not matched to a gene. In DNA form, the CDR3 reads TGTGCCAGCAGCTTACTAGCGGGGGGGGGCACAGATACGCAGTATTTT. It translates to CASSLLAGGGTDTQYF.

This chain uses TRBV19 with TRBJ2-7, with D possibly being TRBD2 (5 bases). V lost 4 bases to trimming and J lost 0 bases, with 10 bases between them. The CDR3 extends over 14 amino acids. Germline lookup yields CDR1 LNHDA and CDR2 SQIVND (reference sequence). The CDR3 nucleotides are TGTGCCAGTAGTAGGACTGTGAGCTCCTACGAGCAGTACTTC. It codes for CASSRTVSSYEQYF.

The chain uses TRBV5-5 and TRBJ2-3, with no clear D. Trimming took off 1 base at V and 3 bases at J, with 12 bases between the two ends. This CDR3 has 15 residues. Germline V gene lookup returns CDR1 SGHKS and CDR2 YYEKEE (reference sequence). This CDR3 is CASSLSQSSTDTQYF. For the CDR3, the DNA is TGTGCCAGCAGCTTGAGCCAATCTTCTACAGATACGCAGTATTTT. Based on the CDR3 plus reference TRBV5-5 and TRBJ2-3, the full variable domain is DAGVTQSPTHLIKTRGQQVTLRCSPISGHKSVSWYQQVLGQGPQFIFQYYEKEERGRGNFPDRFSARQFPNYSSELNVNALLLGDSALYLCASSLSQSSTDTQYFGPGTRLTVL.

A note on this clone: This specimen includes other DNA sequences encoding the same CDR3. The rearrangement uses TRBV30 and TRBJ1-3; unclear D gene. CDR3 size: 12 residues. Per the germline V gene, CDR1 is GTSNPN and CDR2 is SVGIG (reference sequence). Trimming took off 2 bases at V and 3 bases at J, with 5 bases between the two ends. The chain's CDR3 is CAWSNSGNTIYF. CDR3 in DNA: TGTGCCTGGAGTAACAGTGGAAACACCATATATTTT.

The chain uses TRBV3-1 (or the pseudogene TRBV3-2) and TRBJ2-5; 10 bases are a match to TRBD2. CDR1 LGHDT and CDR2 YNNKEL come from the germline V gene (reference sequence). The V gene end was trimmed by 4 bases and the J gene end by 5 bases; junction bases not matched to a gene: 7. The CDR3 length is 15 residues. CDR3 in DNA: TGTGCCAGCAGCCCAGGACTAGCGGCGGTCGAGACCCAGTACTTC. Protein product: CASSPGLAAVETQYF.

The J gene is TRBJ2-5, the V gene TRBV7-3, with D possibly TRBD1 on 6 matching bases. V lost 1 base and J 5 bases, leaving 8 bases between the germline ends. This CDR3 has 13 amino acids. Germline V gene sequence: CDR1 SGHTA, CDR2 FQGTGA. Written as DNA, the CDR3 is TGTGCCAGCAGCTTAAAGGGGGACGAGACCCAGTACTTC. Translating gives CASSLKGDETQYF.

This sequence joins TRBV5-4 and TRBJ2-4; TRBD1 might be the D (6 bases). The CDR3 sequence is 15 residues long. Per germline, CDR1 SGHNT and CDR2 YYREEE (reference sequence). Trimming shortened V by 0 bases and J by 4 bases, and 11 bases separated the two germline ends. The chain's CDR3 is CASSLVGQEKNIQYF. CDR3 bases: TGTGCCAGCAGCTTGGTGGGACAAGAAAAAAACATTCAGTACTTC.

CDR3 coding DNA: TGTGCCAGCAGTCCTCTCCGCGGACTTGAGCCTTCACCCCTCCACTTT. Translated, it gives CASSPLRGLEPSPLHF. This chain uses TRBV28 with TRBJ1-6; no definite D call. V lost 5 bases to trimming and J lost 9 bases, with 20 bases between them. The CDR3 consists of 16 residues. Germline lookup yields CDR1 MDHEN and CDR2 SYDVKM.

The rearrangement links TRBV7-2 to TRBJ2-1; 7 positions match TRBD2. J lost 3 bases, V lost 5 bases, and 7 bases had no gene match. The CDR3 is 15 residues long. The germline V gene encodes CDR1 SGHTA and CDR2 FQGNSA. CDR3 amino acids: CASSQVAGVYNEQFF. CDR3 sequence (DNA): TGTGCCAGCAGCCAGGTGGCGGGGGTCTACAATGAGCAGTTCTTC.

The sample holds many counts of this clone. The CDR3 protein is CASSLGRDTQPQHF. In DNA, the CDR3 is TGTGCCAGCAGCTTGGGCAGGGATACTCAGCCCCAGCATTTT. This chain joins TRBV5-8 and TRBJ1-5; TRBD1 is a possible D gene (5 bases). Trimming left V 0 bases short and J 6 bases short, with 10 bases between. This CDR3 is built from 14 residues. CDR1 and CDR2 (germline): SGHTS, YDEGEE.

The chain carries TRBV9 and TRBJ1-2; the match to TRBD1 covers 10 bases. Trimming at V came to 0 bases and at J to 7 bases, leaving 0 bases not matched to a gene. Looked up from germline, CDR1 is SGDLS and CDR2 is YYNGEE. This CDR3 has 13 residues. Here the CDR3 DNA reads TGTGCCAGCAGCGTAGGGACAGGGGGTGGCTACACCTTC. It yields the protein CASSVGTGGGYTF.